This T cell receptor (beta chain) was retrieved from a study of blood T cell repertoires in COVID-19. About the study: Samples came from the United States, Italy and Spain, spanning acute and convalescent COVID-19. The cDNA or gDNA used as material had been derived from T cells, B-cell-depleted T cells, or PBMCs.

Per the original methods: Reference gene primer amplification gave estimated nucleated cell counts. Some clones are missing from TCRdb's copy, which holds only in-frame ones; the method was immunoSEQ multiplex PCR. V, J and clone size are those of that table, while D and trimming were read from the DNA. The sample carries under 140,000 clones, roughly 87% recorded once. V was pared by 7 bases and J by 9 bases, with 7 bases of the junction left unmatched. The CDR3 is made up of 12 amino acids. The V gene's germline CDR1 is KGHDR and CDR2 SFDVKD. The rearrangement uses TRBV24-1 and TRBJ2-5, with TRBD1 matching 7 bases. This clonotype originated in a human donor in a cohort sampled during active COVID-19. Sample: peripheral blood. CDR3 nucleotide sequence: TGTGCCACCAGACAGGGGCGCGGCCCCCAGTACTTC. This codes for CATRQGRGPQYF.